The next 14 T cell receptor beta chains were all read from a single sample in a study of blood T cell repertoires in COVID-19. TCRdb's table, derived via immunoSEQ multiplex PCR, lists solely in-frame clones and lacks some. Among about 110,000 clones listed, about 75% were seen once. Input material: peripheral blood. The source is an elderly man with acute or convalescent COVID-19.

This chain joins TRBV19 and TRBJ2-1, with 7 positions matching TRBD1. V shed 5 bases, J shed 4 bases, and the junction held 11 bases outside the gene matches. The germline V gene has CDR1 LNHDA and CDR2 SQIVND (reference sequence). This CDR3 has 16 amino acids. As DNA, the CDR3 is TGTGCCAGTAGTTCGACCGGGACAGCCTCTTACAATGAGCAGTTCTTC. Amino acids: CASSSTGTASYNEQFF.

This chain joins TRBV5-5 and TRBJ2-7; 11 nucleotides agree with TRBD1. V gave up 5 bases and J gave up 7 bases; unmatched junction bases: 8. Looked up from germline, CDR1 is SGHKS and CDR2 is YYEKEE (reference sequence). The CDR3 contains 14 residues. CDR3 sequence: CASRPGTGGEEQYF. The CDR3 nucleotides read TGTGCCAGCAGACCCGGGACAGGGGGTGAGGAGCAGTACTTC.

This clone showed up just a few times. This chain links TRBV28 with TRBJ2-7; the match to TRBD2 covers 8 bases. V shed 5 bases, J shed 4 bases, and the junction held 10 bases outside the gene matches. Per germline, CDR1 MDHEN and CDR2 SYDVKM. This CDR3 comprises 15 residues. The CDR3 DNA is TGTGCCAGCAGTACTACCGGGACTAGATATTACGAGCAGTACTTC. Translating it yields CASSTTGTRYYEQYF.

This clone came up a few times. This sequence joins TRBV4-1 and TRBJ2-3; 8 bases map to TRBD1. The germline V gene has CDR1 MGHRA and CDR2 YSYEKL. The junction had 4 bases not matched to a gene; V was cut back by 4 bases and J by 4 bases. The CDR3 has 14 amino acids. The CDR3 spells CASSPRQGSDTQYF. The CDR3 DNA sequence: TGCGCCAGCAGCCCCAGACAGGGGTCAGATACGCAGTATTTT.

This chain uses TRBV28 with TRBJ1-5; 8 nucleotides agree with TRBD1. Germline lookup yields CDR1 MDHEN and CDR2 SYDVKM. With 3 bases clipped from V and 5 bases from J, the junction kept 9 bases outside the gene matches. The CDR3 length is 16 residues. The CDR3 protein is CASSLTGTGPYQPQHF. The CDR3 region has the DNA TGTGCCAGCAGTTTGACGGGGACAGGACCCTATCAGCCCCAGCATTTT. Variable domain in full (rest from reference TRBV28 and TRBJ1-5): DVKVTQSSRYLVKRTGEKVFLECVQDMDHENMFWYRQDPGLGLRLIYFSYDVKMKEKGDIPEGYSVSREKKERFSLILESASTNQTSMYLCASSLTGTGPYQPQHFGDGTRLSIL.

The rearrangement uses TRBV28 and TRBJ1-2; maybe TRBD1 (5 bases). The CDR3 has 12 residues. CDR1 is MDHEN and CDR2 is SYDVKM in the germline V gene. V lost 6 bases, J lost 7 bases, and 12 bases lay in between. This CDR3 reads CASSARVGGYTF. Written as DNA, the CDR3 is TGTGCCAGCAGCGCCAGGGTAGGTGGCTACACCTTC.

This chain joins TRBV4-2 and TRBJ2-5; 9 bases are a match to TRBD1. Looked up from germline, CDR1 is LGHNA and CDR2 is YNFKEQ. Trimming at V came to 3 bases and at J to 5 bases, leaving 7 bases not matched to a gene. This CDR3 has 15 amino acids. CDR3 residues: CASSHGFGTGETQYF. The DNA for the CDR3 is TGTGCCAGCAGCCACGGATTTGGGACAGGGGAGACCCAGTACTTC.

V gene TRBV24-1 combines with J gene TRBJ2-2; 7 bases agree with TRBD1. CDR3 size: 14 residues. Per germline, CDR1 KGHDR and CDR2 SFDVKD. J gave up 6 bases and V 3 bases, and 3 bases lay outside the gene matches. The CDR3 DNA is TGTGCCACCAGTGATCCAAGGGGGCCCGGGGAGCTGTTTTTT. This gives the protein CATSDPRGPGELFF.

The chain uses TRBV10-3 and TRBJ2-4; D possibly corresponds to TRBD1 (6 bases). CDR3 length: 15 amino acids. The V gene's germline CDR1 is ENHRY and CDR2 SYGVKD. Between the trimmed V and J ends, which lost 5 bases and 8 bases, there was a span of 19 bases. CDR3: CAISSGATPLDIQYF. CDR3 nucleotides: TGTGCCATCAGTTCAGGGGCCACCCCTCTGGACATTCAGTACTTC.

The chain couples TRBV2 to TRBJ2-2; TRBD1 is a possible D gene (6 bases). This CDR3 has 13 residues. Trimming left V 5 bases short and J 4 bases short, with 8 bases between. In germline, CDR1 is SNHLY, CDR2 FYNNEI. CDR3 nucleotide sequence: TGTGCCAGCAGTCCGACAGGCACCGGGGAGCTGTTTTTT. This sequence encodes CASSPTGTGELFF. The whole variable domain, remainder taken from reference TRBV2 and TRBJ2-2, is EPEVTQTPSHQVTQMGQEVILRCVPISNHLYFYWYRQILGQKVEFLVSFYNNEISEKSEIFDDQFSVERPDGSNFTLKIRSTKLEDSAMYFCASSPTGTGELFFGEGSRLTVL.

The chain employs TRBV27 and TRBJ1-2; D remains ambiguous. The CDR3 totals 13 residues. From germline, CDR1 is MNHEY and CDR2 SMNVEV (reference sequence). V was trimmed by 5 bases and J by 0 bases, leaving 7 bases between them. CDR3 sequence: CASSRSANYGYTF. CDR3 in DNA: TGTGCCAGCAGTCGGTCGGCTAACTATGGCTACACCTTC.

This clone was observed once. V gene TRBV28 combines with J gene TRBJ2-1, with D possibly TRBD1 on 5 matching bases. Trimming shortened V by 6 bases and J by 4 bases, and 10 bases separated the two germline ends. Looked up from germline, CDR1 is MDHEN and CDR2 is SYDVKM. This CDR3 is 13 amino acids long. The CDR3 DNA follows: TGTGCCAGCAGCCAGGGTCCATACAATGAGCAGTTCTTC. Translated, it gives CASSQGPYNEQFF.

V gene TRBV3-1 (or the pseudogene TRBV3-2) combines with J gene TRBJ1-1; the D is unclear. The CDR3 has 13 residues. From germline, CDR1 is LGHDT and CDR2 YNNKEL (reference sequence). With 5 bases removed from V and 11 bases from J, the gap between germline ends came to 18 bases. The chain's CDR3 is CASSVRADDKAFF. The CDR3 region has the DNA TGTGCCAGCAGCGTCCGAGCTGATGATAAGGCTTTCTTT.

The rearrangement uses TRBV29-1 and TRBJ2-7; TRBD1 matches at 9 bases. This CDR3 contains 13 residues. CDR1 is SQVTM and CDR2 is ANQGSEA in the germline V gene. After removal of 6 bases from V and 7 bases from J, the junction contained 10 bases not matched to a gene. The CDR3 loop is CSVTGTGLGEQYF. CDR3 DNA sequence: TGCAGCGTAACCGGGACAGGGCTTGGGGAGCAGTACTTC.